The clone carrying this T cell receptor (beta chain) was counted ten times or more. Its specificity is not known. This sample is part of a study of T cells in Graves' hyperthyroidism and ophthalmopathy. General observations from the study: Ophthalmopathy was predicted by the model a median of roughly 6.6 months ahead of onset.

The CDR3 regions of TCR beta were amplified from RNA transcripts. The primer set for the first-round RT-PCR of the TCR CDR3 was HTBI. TCRdb fed the multiplex PCR reads into MiXCR, producing one record per CDR3 protein. Counted here are 730,000 or so distinct CDR3 sequences, under 20% occurring once; the ten biggest clones make up 15% to 20%. Newly diagnosed hyperthyroidism, duration under 2 months, in patients aged 18 to 65. Diagnostic decisions used clinical symptoms, serum thyroxine and TRAb, thyroid ultrasound and orbital computed tomography. Predating any ophthalmopathy symptoms, the blood sample was taken at first hyperthyroidism diagnosis. This CDR3 has 14 amino acids. Germline lookup yields CDR1 KGHSH and CDR2 LQKENI. Between the trimmed V and J ends, which lost 1 base and 0 bases, there was a span of 6 bases.

Specimen: blood. This chain connects TRBV18 to TRBJ2-5; D unclear. This clonotype was sampled from a woman aged 50 to 60 with Graves' hyperthyroidism that later progressed to Graves' ophthalmopathy. CDR3 sequence (DNA): TGTGCCAGCTCACCACAAGCGTACCAAGAGACCCAGTACTTC. Amino acids: CASSPQAYQETQYF. Looking up the rest from reference TRBV18 and TRBJ2-5 gives the full variable domain: NAGVMQNPRHLVRRRGQEARLRCSPMKGHSHVYWYRQLPEEGLKFMVYLQKENIIDESGMPKERFSAEFPKEGPSILRIQQVVRGDSAAYFCASSPQAYQETQYFGPGTRLLVL.